A single T cell receptor (beta chain) is shown here with its context. This entry comes from a study of T cell changes during pregnancy in multiple sclerosis. Method: immunoSEQ multiplex PCR; TCRdb's copy keeps in-frame clones and lacks some. The sample holds approximately 98,000 clones, roughly 94% seen once. The CDR3 sequence is 13 residues long. CDR1 SGHRS and CDR2 YFSETQ come from the germline V gene. Between the trimmed V and J ends, which lost 1 base and 3 bases, there was a span of 7 bases. Material: peripheral blood, obtained after pregnancy. The chain is built from TRBV5-1 and TRBJ2-5; TRBD1 might be the D (6 bases). The TCR originated in a female donor in good health, enrolled as a control in a pregnancy study. The DNA of the CDR3 is TGCGCCAGCAGCTTGACAGGGAAAGAGACCCAGTACTTC. This sequence encodes CASSLTGKETQYF.